The rows below give T cell receptor beta chains drawn from one sample of a study of T cell repertoires in cytomegalovirus infection. No antigen has been identified for these receptors. TCRdb recomputed calls from the reads with MiXCR, one row per CDR3 protein. The table has 250,000 to 400,000 distinct CDR3 sequences, roughly 25% seen once; the top ten hold 13%. Sequencing was performed on cultured PBMCs, taken from culture after CMV antigen stimulation. These TCRs come from a human donor in good health (CMV status not recorded). Some clones in this sample may be carry-over from other donors' samples. Both conserved end residues are part of each CDR3. D genes are given only for firm matches. Clone size, where shown, is once, few, many, or a class for clones that have expanded.

v_call	d_call	j_call	cdr3_length	clone_size	cdr3_aa	cdr3_nt
TRBV7-2	.	TRBJ2-5	14	many	CASSPGGRQETQYF	TGTGCCAGCAGCCCTGGCGGAAGACAAGAGACCCAGTACTTC
TRBV7-9	TRBD1	TRBJ1-1	17	few	CASSFLGETGFRTEAFF	TGTGCCAGCAGCTTTCTTGGAGAGACAGGGTTTCGAACTGAAGCTTTCTTT
TRBV12-3/TRBV12-4	.	TRBJ2-5	17	few	CASSFSPLGGVQETQYF	TGTGCCAGCAGTTTCTCCCCTCTTGGGGGAGTACAAGAGACCCAGTACTTC
TRBV19	.	TRBJ1-2	12	few	CASRFRDYGYTF	TGTGCCAGTAGGTTCAGGGACTATGGCTACACCTTC
TRBV19	TRBD2	TRBJ2-2	17	.	CASSRTSGTVTTGELFF	TGTGCCAGCTCGAGGACTAGCGGGACGGTTACCACCGGGGAGCTGTTTTTT
TRBV30	.	TRBJ2-3	13	few	CAWSVRSTDTQYF	TGTGCCTGGAGTGTACGTAGCACAGATACGCAGTATTTT
TRBV7-2	.	TRBJ2-3	17	.	CASSSYGFPGPPDTQYF	TGTGCCAGCAGCTCTTACGGGTTCCCGGGGCCACCAGATACGCAGTATTTT
TRBV11-3	.	TRBJ2-7	16	few	CASSPGRDRRLEEQYF	TGTGCCAGCAGCCCAGGCCGGGACCGCAGACTGGAGGAGCAGTACTTC
TRBV4-2	.	TRBJ1-5	18	few	CASSPSAKTGVSNQPQHF	TGTGCCAGCAGCCCAAGCGCCAAGACTGGGGTTAGCAATCAGCCCCAGCATTTT
TRBV11-2	.	TRBJ2-3	17	.	CASSLDPARGREDTQYF	TGTGCCAGCAGCTTAGATCCGGCGCGGGGCCGCGAAGATACGCAGTATTTT
TRBV11-2	TRBD2	TRBJ2-3	15	.	CASSPLAGVEDTQYF	TGTGCCAGCAGCCCACTAGCGGGAGTGGAGGATACGCAGTATTTT
TRBV7-2	TRBD2	TRBJ2-4	14	.	CASSFGLAGGPGDF	TGTGCCAGCAGCTTTGGACTAGCGGGAGGGCCCGGCGACTTC
TRBV30	.	TRBJ2-5	14	few	CAWSLGVGQETQYF	TGTGCCTGGAGCCTAGGAGTCGGTCAGGAGACCCAGTACTTC